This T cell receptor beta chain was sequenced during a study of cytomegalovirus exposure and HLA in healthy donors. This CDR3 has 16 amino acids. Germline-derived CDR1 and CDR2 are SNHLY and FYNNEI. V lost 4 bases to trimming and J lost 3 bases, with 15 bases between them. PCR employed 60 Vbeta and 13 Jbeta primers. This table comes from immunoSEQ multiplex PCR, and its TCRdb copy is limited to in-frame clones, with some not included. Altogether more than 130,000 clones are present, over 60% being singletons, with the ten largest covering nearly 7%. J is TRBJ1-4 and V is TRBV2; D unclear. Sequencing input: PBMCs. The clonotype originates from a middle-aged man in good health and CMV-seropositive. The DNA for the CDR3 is TGTGCCAGCAGTGGGTGGTTTTCGGGGTCTAATGAAAAACTGTTTTTT. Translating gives CASSGWFSGSNEKLFF.